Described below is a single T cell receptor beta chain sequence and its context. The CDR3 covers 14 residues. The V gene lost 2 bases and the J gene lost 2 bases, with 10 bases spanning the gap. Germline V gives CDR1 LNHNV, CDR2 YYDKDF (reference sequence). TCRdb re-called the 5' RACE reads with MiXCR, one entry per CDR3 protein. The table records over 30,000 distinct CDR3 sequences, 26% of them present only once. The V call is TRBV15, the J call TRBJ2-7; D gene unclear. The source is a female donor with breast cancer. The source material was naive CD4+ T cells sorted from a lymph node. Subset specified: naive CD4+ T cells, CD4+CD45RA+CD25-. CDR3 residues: CATSRSLEAYEQYF. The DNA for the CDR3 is TGTGCCACCAGCAGAAGTCTAGAAGCCTACGAGCAGTACTTC. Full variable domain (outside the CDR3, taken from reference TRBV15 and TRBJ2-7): DAMVIQNPRYQVTQFGKPVTLSCSQTLNHNVMYWYQQKSSQAPKLLFHYYDKDFNNEADTPDNFQSRRPNTSFCFLDIRSPGLGDTAMYLCATSRSLEAYEQYFGPGTRLTVT.